Listed below are T cell receptor beta chains from one sample, sequenced in a study of T cell repertoires in cytomegalovirus infection. From the reads, TCRdb called clonotypes with MiXCR, one entry per CDR3 protein. Among approximately 200,000 distinct CDR3 sequences, 22% were seen once, and the ten largest hold 15% to 20%. The sequenced sample was CD8+ T cells from PBMCs. Every receptor here comes from a human donor in good health (CMV status not recorded). Some clones in this sample may be carry-over from other donors' samples. CDR3s include the opening cysteine and the closing phenylalanine or tryptophan. Fields, in order: clone size, CDR3 length, J gene, D gene, V gene, CDR3 protein, CDR3 DNA. The D gene is left open where the match is weak. A clone size is listed for some rows: how often the clone was seen (once, few, many), or a class if it is expanded.

>many|15|TRBJ1-1|-|TRBV27
CASSLGLYTYTEAFF
TGTGCCAGCAGTTTAGGGCTTTACACCTACACTGAAGCTTTCTTT
>few|13|TRBJ2-2|-|TRBV4-2
CASSQLATGELFF
TGTGCCAGCAGCCAATTAGCCACCGGGGAGCTGTTTTTT
>few|13|TRBJ2-7|-|TRBV29-1
CSVELGSRDEQYF
TGCAGCGTTGAACTGGGGAGTAGGGACGAGCAGTACTTC
>-|15|TRBJ2-7|-|TRBV10-3
CAISESTVEDYKQYF
TGTGCCATCAGTGAGTCTACAGTGGAGGACTATAAGCAGTACTTC
>once|15|TRBJ2-1|TRBD2|TRBV12-3/TRBV12-4
CASSPIAGGLYEQFF
TGTGCCAGCAGTCCGATAGCGGGGGGGCTATATGAGCAGTTCTTC
>-|16|TRBJ2-1|TRBD2|TRBV7-2
CASTYLPRRGDNEQFF
TGTGCCAGCACCTACCTCCCGAGGCGGGGGGACAATGAGCAGTTCTTC
>few|20|TRBJ2-2|TRBD2|TRBV7-8
CASSFPSGTSGAANTGELFF
TGTGCCAGCAGCTTTCCCTCAGGGACTAGCGGGGCAGCGAACACCGGGGAGCTGTTTTTT
>-|16|TRBJ2-7|-|TRBV2
CASSEFYTGTGYEQYF
TGTGCCAGCAGTGAATTTTATACAGGTACTGGATACGAGCAGTACTTC
>few|14|TRBJ2-2|-|TRBV6-6
CASYRGPNTGELFF
TGTGCCAGCTATCGGGGACCCAACACCGGGGAGCTGTTTTTT
>-|15|TRBJ2-3|-|TRBV6-1
CASSELTDLTDTQYF
TGTGCCAGCAGTGAATTGACAGACTTAACAGATACGCAGTATTTT
>few|16|TRBJ2-7|TRBD1|TRBV12-3/TRBV12-4
CASSFSRDRPYYEQYF
TGTGCCAGCAGTTTTAGTCGGGACAGGCCTTATTACGAGCAGTACTTC
>few|14|TRBJ1-5|-|TRBV20-1
CSAIYRDGNQPQHF
TGCAGTGCTATCTACAGGGATGGCAATCAGCCCCAGCATTTT
>few|16|TRBJ1-6|-|TRBV3-1
CASSQDWASYNSPLHF
TGTGCCAGCAGCCAAGATTGGGCATCCTATAATTCACCCCTCCACTTT
>few|10|TRBJ2-1|-|TRBV2
CASKGNEQFF
TGTGCCAGCAAAGGCAATGAGCAGTTCTTC
>many|15|TRBJ1-3|-|TRBV7-8
CASSLVGGVGNTIYF
TGTGCCAGCAGCTTAGTGGGGGGGGTTGGAAACACCATATATTTT
>-|15|TRBJ2-2|-|TRBV7-9
CASSSRTIGTGELFF
TGTGCCAGCAGCTCCAGAACAATAGGCACCGGGGAGCTGTTTTTT
>-|17|TRBJ2-3|TRBD2|TRBV14
CASSQDLAGFSTDTQYF
TGTGCCAGCAGCCAAGACCTAGCGGGGTTTAGCACAGATACGCAGTATTTT
>many|12|TRBJ1-6|-|TRBV7-2
CASSLDYSPLHF
TGTGCCAGCAGCCTCGATTACTCACCCCTCCACTTT
>-|14|TRBJ1-2|-|TRBV28
CASSLGGQTDGYTF
TGTGCCAGCAGTTTAGGAGGCCAGACGGATGGCTACACCTTC
>few|16|TRBJ1-1|-|TRBV6-5
CASSYSNPGVNTEAFF
TGTGCCAGCAGTTACTCGAATCCGGGCGTGAACACTGAAGCTTTCTTT
>-|15|TRBJ1-6|-|TRBV7-6
CTSSSDPGGNSPLHF
TGTACCAGCAGCTCCGACCCGGGGGGAAATTCACCCCTCCACTTT
>few|17|TRBJ2-5|TRBD2|TRBV5-4
CASSLVGGYQNQETQYF
TGTGCCAGCAGCTTGGTGGGGGGGTACCAGAACCAAGAGACCCAGTACTTC
>-|14|TRBJ2-1|TRBD2|TRBV27
CASRTSGGTNEQFF
TGTGCAAGCCGTACTAGCGGGGGGACCAATGAGCAGTTCTTC
>-|14|TRBJ2-2|-|TRBV27
CASRPDLNTGELFF
TGTGCCAGCAGACCGGACTTGAACACCGGGGAGCTGTTTTTT
>-|16|TRBJ2-1|TRBD1|TRBV27
CASSMPTGSSYNEQFF
TGTGCCAGCAGTATGCCGACAGGGAGCTCCTACAATGAGCAGTTCTTC
>-|16|TRBJ2-1|TRBD1|TRBV12-3/TRBV12-4
CASTPPWTGDYNEQFF
TGTGCCAGCACCCCCCCCTGGACAGGGGACTACAATGAGCAGTTCTTC
>-|12|TRBJ1-2|-|TRBV20-1
CSAVDEVRGYTF
TGCAGTGCTGTGGACGAGGTCCGTGGCTACACCTTC
>-|16|TRBJ2-3|-|TRBV9
CASSAKPGPGPDTQYF
TGTGCCAGCAGCGCCAAACCGGGACCAGGACCAGATACGCAGTATTTT
>many|13|TRBJ2-3|-|TRBV7-2
CASIGQTPDTQYF
TGTGCCAGCATCGGACAGACTCCAGATACGCAGTATTTT
>few|17|TRBJ2-7|TRBD1|TRBV6-2/TRBV6-3
CASSYSPAGQGHYEQYF
TGTGCCAGCAGTTACTCTCCAGCGGGACAGGGGCACTACGAGCAGTACTTC
>many|17|TRBJ1-5|-|TRBV7-8
CASSLLEGSYSNQPQHF
TGTGCCAGCAGCTTGCTCGAGGGTTCTTATAGCAATCAGCCCCAGCATTTT
>many|14|TRBJ2-5|-|TRBV7-8
CASSPWTAQETQYF
TGTGCCAGCAGCCCCTGGACAGCGCAAGAGACCCAGTACTTC
>few|11|TRBJ1-1|-|TRBV20-1
CSGSLNTEAFF
TGCAGTGGCAGTTTGAACACTGAAGCTTTCTTT
>-|14|TRBJ2-7|-|TRBV28
CASSFRDTSYEQYF
TGTGCCAGCAGTTTCCGGGACACCTCCTACGAGCAGTACTTC
>-|14|TRBJ2-7|TRBD2|TRBV3-1
CASSQGDYLYEQYF
TGTGCCAGCAGCCAGGGGGACTATCTCTACGAGCAGTACTTC
>few|12|TRBJ2-5|TRBD1|TRBV20-1
CSADTGGETQYF
TGCAGTGCTGACACAGGGGGAGAGACCCAGTACTTC
>few|12|TRBJ1-2|-|TRBV20-1
CSASLDIGGYTF
TGCAGTGCTTCATTGGACATAGGGGGCTACACCTTC
>few|16|TRBJ2-7|TRBD1|TRBV28
CASSFPRQGVPYEQYF
TGTGCCAGCAGTTTTCCTCGACAGGGGGTTCCCTACGAGCAGTACTTC
>-|14|TRBJ2-7|-|TRBV20-1
CSAREWGRTYEQYF
TGCAGTGCTAGAGAGTGGGGACGGACCTACGAGCAGTACTTC
>-|13|TRBJ2-1|-|TRBV15
CATRERGAIEQFF
TGTGCCACCCGCGAGAGGGGGGCTATTGAGCAGTTCTTC
>few|13|TRBJ2-7|-|TRBV7-8
CASSLPGGLEQYF
TGTGCCAGCAGCTTACCGGGCGGGCTCGAGCAGTACTTC
>-|15|TRBJ2-3|-|TRBV2
CASSGRVTHTDTQYF
TGTGCCAGCAGTGGCAGGGTAACGCACACAGATACGCAGTATTTT
>-|15|TRBJ1-1|-|TRBV14
CASSEVWDPNTEAFF
TGTGCCAGCAGCGAGGTGTGGGACCCCAACACTGAAGCTTTCTTT
>few|15|TRBJ1-5|-|TRBV2
CASSEARGNNQPQHF
TGTGCCAGCAGTGAAGCGCGCGGAAACAATCAGCCCCAGCATTTT
>-|13|TRBJ2-1|-|TRBV28
CASREVLYNEQFF
TGTGCCAGCAGGGAAGTACTTTACAATGAGCAGTTCTTC
>few|15|TRBJ2-1|-|TRBV29-1
CSAERFRTDNNEQFF
TGCAGCGCTGAGAGGTTCCGGACAGACAACAATGAGCAGTTCTTC
>few|15|TRBJ2-7|-|TRBV28
CASSLFGQEAYEQYF
TGTGCCAGCAGTTTATTTGGGCAGGAAGCCTACGAGCAGTACTTC
>-|15|TRBJ2-3|TRBD1|TRBV12-3/TRBV12-4
CASSAGGGWTDTQYF
TGTGCCAGCAGCGCAGGGGGCGGTTGGACAGATACGCAGTATTTT
>few|11|TRBJ2-7|-|TRBV25-1
CASSAGSEQYF
TGTGCCAGCAGTGCGGGGAGCGAGCAGTACTTC
>few|13|TRBJ1-1|-|TRBV4-1
CASSQDEGTEAFF
TGCGCCAGCAGCCAAGATGAGGGGACTGAAGCTTTCTTT
>few|15|TRBJ2-1|TRBD1|TRBV2
CASSPRQGASYEQFF
TGTGCCAGCAGTCCTCGACAGGGGGCTAGCTATGAGCAGTTCTTC